These 20 T cell receptor beta chains originate from one sample sequenced in a study of blood T cell repertoires in COVID-19. Using immunoSEQ multiplex PCR, the repertoire was profiled, and TCRdb retains in-frame clones only, with some absent. This table has 100,000 to 120,000 clones, roughly 85% appearing once. Sequenced input: peripheral blood. The source is a human donor in a cohort sampled during active COVID-19.

This clone appeared once. The chain combines TRBV6-2 or TRBV6-3 with TRBJ2-1, with unresolved D. The CDR3 length is 16 residues. Trimming took off 2 bases at V and 3 bases at J, with 14 bases between the two ends. Germline loops: CDR1 MNHEY, CDR2 SVGEGT. CDR3 residues: CASSYPPAGIYNEQFF. CDR3 in DNA: TGTGCCAGCAGTTACCCGCCCGCAGGCATCTACAATGAGCAGTTCTTC.

Remarks on this clone: In the same sample, other DNA sequences code for this CDR3. The chain carries TRBV5-1 and TRBJ2-7, with 10 bases aligning to TRBD1. CDR3 length: 15 amino acids. Germline V lookup: CDR1 SGHRS, CDR2 YFSETQ. V gave up 0 bases and J gave up 0 bases; unmatched junction bases: 0. The CDR3: CASSLGQGASYEQYF. The DNA of the CDR3 is TGCGCCAGCAGCTTGGGACAGGGGGCCTCCTACGAGCAGTACTTC.

Only a few counts were recorded for this clone. The chain has TRBV7-9 and TRBJ1-1; D not certain. Germline V gene data show CDR1 as SEHNR and CDR2 as FQNEAQ (reference sequence). The CDR3 totals 14 residues. V lost 3 bases, J lost 4 bases, and 12 bases lay in between. The DNA of the CDR3 is TGTGCCAGCAGCTTTGGGCCCGAGGGCACTGAAGCTTTCTTT. Its protein product is CASSFGPEGTEAFF.

This clone has just one count. This chain uses TRBV6-5 with TRBJ1-5, with D unresolved. Germline CDR1 MNHEY, CDR2 SVGAGI. Trimming removed 6 bases from V and 0 bases from J, with 9 bases in between. The CDR3 totals 14 residues. The CDR3 nucleotides are TGTGCCAGCAGCTTCGGGGTTAGCAATCAGCCCCAGCATTTT. This encodes CASSFGVSNQPQHF.

V and J are TRBV7-2 and TRBJ2-3, with D hard to call. This CDR3 has 13 amino acids. The germline V gene has CDR1 SGHTA and CDR2 FQGNSA. The V end lost 2 bases, the J end lost 8 bases, and 11 bases lay between the germline ends. CDR3 loop: CASSLNVRVTQYF. The CDR3 bases are TGTGCCAGCAGCTTAAACGTCCGAGTTACGCAGTATTTT.

CDR3 residues: CAWSVQRGSYNEQFF. Here the CDR3 DNA reads TGTGCCTGGAGTGTACAGCGGGGGTCCTACAATGAGCAGTTCTTC. The chain employs TRBV30 and TRBJ2-1, with 8 nucleotides matching TRBD2. V shed 0 bases and J 1 base; nucleotides not matched to a gene: 2. Germline V gene lookup returns CDR1 GTSNPN and CDR2 SVGIG (reference sequence). This CDR3 has 15 residues. The entire variable domain, with the rest obtained from reference TRBV30 and TRBJ2-1, is as follows: SQTIHQWPATLVQPVGSPLSLECTVEGTSNPNLYWYRQAAGRGLQLLFYSVGIGQISSEVPQNLSASRPQDRQFILSSKKLLLSDSGFYLCAWSVQRGSYNEQFFGPGTRLTVL.

This clone appeared once. V and J are TRBV29-1 and TRBJ2-7; 10 nucleotides align to TRBD2. The CDR3 is made up of 14 amino acids. Germline V CDR1 and CDR2: SQVTM, ANQGSEA. With 7 bases clipped from V and 0 bases from J, the junction kept 6 bases outside the gene matches. The CDR3 sequence is CSGSGGDTSYEQYF. The CDR3 nucleotides read TGCAGCGGAAGCGGGGGGGATACCTCCTACGAGCAGTACTTC.

CDR3 in DNA: TGTGCCAGCAGTATACAACTGCTAGCGGGAGGCGAGCAGTACTTC. The encoded protein is CASSIQLLAGGEQYF. The chain has TRBV6-6 and TRBJ2-7; 11 nucleotides agree with TRBD2. Germline CDR1 reads MNHNY; CDR2 reads SVGAGI (reference sequence). Losses at the gene ends were 5 bases for V and 6 bases for J; bases not matched to a gene: 9. CDR3 length equals 15 residues.

This rearrangement joins TRBV6-5 to TRBJ1-5; possibly TRBD1 for D (5 bases). With 6 bases removed from V and 0 bases from J, the gap between germline ends came to 9 bases. The CDR3 length is 14 residues. Germline V lookup: CDR1 MNHEY, CDR2 SVGAGI. The CDR3 nucleotides are TGTGCCAGCAGGGGGGGTAATAGCAATCAGCCCCAGCATTTT. It yields the protein CASRGGNSNQPQHF.

The chain couples TRBV7-9 to TRBJ2-7, with 7 bases that match TRBD1. With V trimmed by 8 bases and J by 2 bases, 6 bases remained unmatched. The CDR3 has 13 residues. CDR1 SEHNR and CDR2 FQNEAQ come from the germline V gene (reference sequence). CDR3 in amino acids: CASEDREAYEQYF. Written as DNA, the CDR3 is TGTGCCAGCGAAGACAGGGAAGCCTACGAGCAGTACTTC. Using reference TRBV7-9 and TRBJ2-7 for the parts outside the CDR3, the full variable domain is DTGVSQNPRHKITKRGQNVTFRCDPISEHNRLYWYRQTLGQGPEFLTYFQNEAQLEKSRLLSDRFSAERPKGSFSTLEIQRTEQGDSAMYLCASEDREAYEQYFGPGTRLTVT.

V and J are TRBV12-3 or TRBV12-4 and TRBJ2-1; unclear D gene. Trimming removed 1 base from V and 5 bases from J, with 6 bases in between. The CDR3 runs to 13 residues. The chain's CDR3 is CASSLERDNEQFF. The CDR3 coding sequence is TGTGCCAGCAGTTTAGAACGAGACAATGAGCAGTTCTTC.

The chain combines TRBV4-2 with TRBJ2-1, with D perhaps matching TRBD2 (6 bases). Trimming stripped 3 bases from V and 7 bases from J, with 19 bases between. This CDR3 has 16 residues. From germline, CDR1 is LGHNA and CDR2 YNFKEQ. CDR3 sequence reads: CASSHYRDFPGNEQFF. The CDR3 region has the DNA TGTGCCAGCAGCCACTACCGGGACTTCCCGGGGAATGAGCAGTTCTTC.

The J gene is TRBJ2-5, the V gene TRBV6-2 or TRBV6-3; possible D gene TRBD1, 6 bases. V was clipped by 0 bases and J by 4 bases, with 21 bases between them. CDR1 and CDR2 from the germline V gene are MNHEY and SVGEGT. The CDR3 spans 18 residues. CDR3 protein: CASSYSFPGHKTGETQYF. In DNA form, the CDR3 reads TGTGCCAGCAGTTACTCATTCCCGGGACACAAAACGGGAGAGACCCAGTACTTC.

The rearrangement uses TRBV6-9 and TRBJ2-1; 7 positions match TRBD1. V shed 5 bases and J 0 bases; nucleotides not matched to a gene: 7. The CDR3 totals 16 residues. In germline, CDR1 is MNHGY, CDR2 SVAAGI. CDR3 residues: CASSGIQGSSYNEQFF. In nucleotides, the CDR3 is TGTGCCAGCAGTGGGATACAGGGGAGCTCCTACAATGAGCAGTTCTTC.

V and J are TRBV6-5 and TRBJ1-3, with D possibly matching TRBD1 (6 bases). Trimming took off 4 bases at V and 3 bases at J, with 16 bases between the two ends. Germline values: CDR1 MNHEY, CDR2 SVGAGI. The CDR3 has 16 residues. CDR3 amino acids: CASSSTLTGSGNTIYF. DNA of the CDR3: TGTGCCAGCAGTTCTACCCTAACAGGGAGTGGAAACACCATATATTTT.

This clone was observed a handful of times. The J gene is TRBJ2-1, the V gene TRBV7-3; 12 bases map to TRBD1. This CDR3 region has 14 residues. The ends lost 5 bases at V and 9 bases at J; junction bases unmatched: 5. Germline CDR1 and CDR2: SGHTA and FQGTGA. This CDR3 is CASSAGTGGVEQFF. CDR3 nucleotide sequence: TGTGCCAGCAGCGCCGGGACAGGGGGCGTTGAGCAGTTCTTC. Full variable domain (remainder filled in from reference TRBV7-3 and TRBJ2-1): GAGVSQTPSNKVTEKGKYVELRCDPISGHTALYWYRQSLGQGPEFLIYFQGTGAADDSGLPNDRFFAVRPEGSVSTLKIQRTERGDSAVYLCASSAGTGGVEQFFGPGTRLTVL.

This clone was observed once. V is TRBV19 and J is TRBJ1-5; 7 bases agree with TRBD1. Germline V gene sequence: CDR1 LNHDA, CDR2 SQIVND (reference sequence). The V segment lost 7 bases and the J segment 1 base; nucleotides outside the gene matches: 7. The CDR3 spans 15 residues. The CDR3 loop is CASIPHRGSNQPQHF. The CDR3 region has the DNA TGTGCCAGTATCCCCCACAGGGGAAGCAATCAGCCCCAGCATTTT.

The J gene is TRBJ1-5, the V gene TRBV19, with a possible D match to TRBD1 (6 bases). With 5 bases removed from V and 5 bases from J, the gap between germline ends came to 7 bases. The CDR3 covers 12 residues. The germline gives CDR1 LNHDA, CDR2 SQIVND (reference sequence). In DNA form, the CDR3 reads TGTGCCAGTAGTTGGACAGATCAGCCCCAGCATTTT. Protein sequence: CASSWTDQPQHF.

This clone was detected only a few times. The V and J genes are TRBV27 and TRBJ2-1; tentatively, D is TRBD2 (7 bases). This CDR3 is built from 14 residues. Germline V lookup: CDR1 MNHEY, CDR2 SMNVEV (reference sequence). V was pared by 11 bases and J by 3 bases, with 17 bases between. The CDR3 sequence: CAAGAGGLYNEQFF. CDR3 nucleotides: TGTGCCGCAGGGGCCGGGGGGCTCTACAATGAGCAGTTCTTC.

The J gene is TRBJ1-4, the V gene TRBV4-3; D not certain. CDR1 LGHNA and CDR2 YSLEER come from the germline V gene. The CDR3 loop spans 15 amino acids. The V end was cut by 5 bases, the J end by 7 bases, with 17 bases between. CDR3 sequence reads: CASSSSVAGGEKLFF. The CDR3, as DNA: TGCGCCAGCAGCAGTAGCGTCGCGGGTGGTGAAAAACTGTTTTTT.